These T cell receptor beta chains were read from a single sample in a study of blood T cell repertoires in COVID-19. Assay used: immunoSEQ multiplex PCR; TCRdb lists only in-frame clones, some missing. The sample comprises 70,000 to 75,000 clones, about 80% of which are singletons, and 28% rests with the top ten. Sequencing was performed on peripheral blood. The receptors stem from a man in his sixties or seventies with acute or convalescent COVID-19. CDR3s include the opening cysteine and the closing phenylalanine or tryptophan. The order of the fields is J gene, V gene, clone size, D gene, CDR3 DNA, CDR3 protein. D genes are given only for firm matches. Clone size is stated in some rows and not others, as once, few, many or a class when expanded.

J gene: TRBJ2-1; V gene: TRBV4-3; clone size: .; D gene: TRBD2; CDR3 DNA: TGCGCCAGGGTCGGACTAGCGGAAGACAATGAGCAGTTCTTC; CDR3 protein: CARVGLAEDNEQFF
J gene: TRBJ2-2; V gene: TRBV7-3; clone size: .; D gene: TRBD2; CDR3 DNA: TGTGCCAGCAGCTTACAGTCGGGGAGGGGGAACACCGGGGAGCTGTTTTTT; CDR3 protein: CASSLQSGRGNTGELFF
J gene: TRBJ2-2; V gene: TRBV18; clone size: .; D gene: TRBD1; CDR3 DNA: TGTGCCAGCTCAGGGACAGCCTTTAGGGCCACCGGGGAGCTGTTTTTT; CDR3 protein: CASSGTAFRATGELFF
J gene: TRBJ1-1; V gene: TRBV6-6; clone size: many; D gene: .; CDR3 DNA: TGTGCCAGCAGTTACGGCAGGGAAGCTTTCTTT; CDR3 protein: CASSYGREAFF
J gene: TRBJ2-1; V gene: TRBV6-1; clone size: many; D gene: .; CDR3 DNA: TGTGCCAGCAGTGTATCCCCCTTTGGGAGAGACAATGAGCAGTTCTTC; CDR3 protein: CASSVSPFGRDNEQFF
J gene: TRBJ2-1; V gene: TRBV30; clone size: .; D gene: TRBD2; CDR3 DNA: TGTGCCTGGAGTCTCGGGCTAGCGGGAGTCGATGAGCAGTTCTTC; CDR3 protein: CAWSLGLAGVDEQFF
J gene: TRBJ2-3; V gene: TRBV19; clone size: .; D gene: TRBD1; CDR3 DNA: TGTGCCAGTAGCCCCGGGACAGGGGTTTCAGATACGCAGTATTTT; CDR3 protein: CASSPGTGVSDTQYF
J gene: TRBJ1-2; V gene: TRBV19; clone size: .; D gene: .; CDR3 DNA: TGTGCCAGTATGTGGGGACAATATAGCTACACCTTC; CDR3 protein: CASMWGQYSYTF
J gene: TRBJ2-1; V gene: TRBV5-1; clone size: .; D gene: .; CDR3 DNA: TGCGCCAGCAGCTTGGTGGGGGGAGTGGATGAGCAGTTCTTC; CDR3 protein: CASSLVGGVDEQFF
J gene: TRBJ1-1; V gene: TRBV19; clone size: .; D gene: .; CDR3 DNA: TGTGCCAGTAGTATCCAAGTGAGGGTGAACACTGAAGCTTTCTTT; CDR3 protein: CASSIQVRVNTEAFF
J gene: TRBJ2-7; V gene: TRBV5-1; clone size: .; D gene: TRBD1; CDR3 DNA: TGCGCCAGCAGCTCCGACAGGGTAGTGGGATACGAGCAGTACTTC; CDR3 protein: CASSSDRVVGYEQYF
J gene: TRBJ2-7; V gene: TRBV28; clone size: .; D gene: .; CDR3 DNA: TGTGCCAGCAGTTGGGGCCGCTACGAGCAGTACTTC; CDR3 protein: CASSWGRYEQYF
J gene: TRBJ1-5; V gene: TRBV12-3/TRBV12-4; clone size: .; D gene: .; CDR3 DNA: TGTGCCAGCAGTTTAGCAACAAGTCAGCCCCAGCATTTT; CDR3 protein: CASSLATSQPQHF
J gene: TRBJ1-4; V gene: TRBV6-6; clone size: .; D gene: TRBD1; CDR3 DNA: TGTGCCAGCAGTTATGACAGGGGACGTGAAAAACTGTTTTTT; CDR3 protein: CASSYDRGREKLFF
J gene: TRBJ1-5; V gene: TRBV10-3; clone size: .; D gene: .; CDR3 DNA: TGTGCCATCAAGCCCTCAGGGTCCAATCAGCCCCAGCATTTT; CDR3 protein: CAIKPSGSNQPQHF
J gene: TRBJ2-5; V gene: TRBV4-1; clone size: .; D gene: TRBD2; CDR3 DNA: TGCGCCAGCAGCCTGGGACTAGCGGGAACAATCCAAGAGACCCAGTACTTC; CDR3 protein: CASSLGLAGTIQETQYF
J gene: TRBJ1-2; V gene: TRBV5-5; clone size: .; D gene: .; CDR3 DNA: TGTGCCAGCAGCGCCGGGATCCCTCCCTCTATCTCTGGCTACACCTTC; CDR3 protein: CASSAGIPPSISGYTF
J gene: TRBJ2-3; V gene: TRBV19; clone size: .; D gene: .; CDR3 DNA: TGTGCCAGTAGTATCCGGGGTACAGATACGCAGTATTTT; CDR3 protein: CASSIRGTDTQYF
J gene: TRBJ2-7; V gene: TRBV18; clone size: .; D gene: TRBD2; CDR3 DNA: TGTGCCAGCTCACCTCGTATTTCGAGCGGGAGTAGCTCCTACGAGCAGTACTTC; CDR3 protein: CASSPRISSGSSSYEQYF
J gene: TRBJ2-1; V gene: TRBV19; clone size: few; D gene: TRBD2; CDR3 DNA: TGTGCCAGTAGTATTTCGACTAGCGGAAATGAGCAGTTCTTC; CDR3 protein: CASSISTSGNEQFF
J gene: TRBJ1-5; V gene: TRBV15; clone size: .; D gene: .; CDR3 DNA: TGTGCCACCAGCGCACAGATTAGCAATCAGCCCCAGCATTTT; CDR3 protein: CATSAQISNQPQHF
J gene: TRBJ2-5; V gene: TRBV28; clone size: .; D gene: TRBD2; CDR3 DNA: TGTGCCAGCAGTTCCTCTAGCGGGAGGGCCGGGACCCAGTACTTC; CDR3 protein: CASSSSSGRAGTQYF
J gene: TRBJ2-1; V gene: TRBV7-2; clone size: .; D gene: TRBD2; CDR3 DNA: TGTGCCAGCAGCTTAGGACTAGCGGCCTCTAGAGAGCAGTTCTTC; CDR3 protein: CASSLGLAASREQFF
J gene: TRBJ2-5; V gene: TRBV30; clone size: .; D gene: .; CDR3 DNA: TGTGCCTGGAGTCCCCGGCGGGCGGGACTGGGAGAGACCCAGTACTTC; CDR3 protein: CAWSPRRAGLGETQYF
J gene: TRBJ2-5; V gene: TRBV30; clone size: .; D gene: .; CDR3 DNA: TGTGCCTGGTCGAAAAAGGGGAGGCGAGAGACCCAGTACTTC; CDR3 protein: CAWSKKGRRETQYF
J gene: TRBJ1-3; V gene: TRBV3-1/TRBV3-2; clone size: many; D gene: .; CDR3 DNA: TGTGCCAGCAGACTCACAGGGAGCTCTGGAAACACCATATATTTT; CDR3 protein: CASRLTGSSGNTIYF